This TCR beta chain comes out of a study of blood T cells in healthy people across ages. Notes on the study in general: Naive T cell percentage showed a strong correlation with the diversity of TCR beta.

A second about 7 to 11 cycle PCR used barcoded and J-beta primers. Carrying 12 random nucleotides, a template-switch adaptor labeled each individual cDNA molecule. MiXCR, run by TCRdb on the 5' RACE reads, gives a single entry per CDR3 protein. The sample consists of hundreds of thousands of distinct CDR3 sequences, roughly two fifths of them appearing once. Notes on this clonotype: Its antigen remains unknown.

V gave up 1 base and J gave up 4 bases; unmatched junction bases: 3. The CDR3 covers 14 residues. Germline V lookup: CDR1 SGHDN, CDR2 FVKESK. The clonotype comes from a woman aged 55-69 years in good health. The chain combines TRBV14 with TRBJ2-5, with 7 bases matching TRBD1. Sequenced input: blood. CDR3 in amino acids: CASSQGGTAETQYF. The CDR3 DNA is TGTGCCAGCAGCCAAGGGGGGACAGCAGAGACCCAGTACTTC. Looking up the rest from reference TRBV14 and TRBJ2-5 gives the full variable domain: EAGVTQFPSHSVIEKGQTVTLRCDPISGHDNLYWYRRVMGKEIKFLLHFVKESKQDESGMPNNRFLAERTGGTYSTLKVQPAELEDSGVYFCASSQGGTAETQYFGPGTRLLVL.